Following are 2 T cell receptor beta chains from one sample sequenced in a study of T cells expressing NK-cell markers. One entry per CDR3 protein, without DNA, is what TCRdb gives after re-calling the 5' RACE reads. This table lists under 600,000 distinct CDR3 sequences. The specimen sequenced was blood T cells: a sorted CD56 or NKG2C T cell subset, CD4+ or CD8+ T cells, or bulk PBMC T cells (not recorded which). These receptor sequences come from a woman between 45 and 65 years old in good health.

V is TRBV5-6 and J is TRBJ2-1; TCRdb proposes TRBD2, but this gene call is untestable without DNA. The CDR3 loop spans 15 amino acids. Germline V gene lookup returns CDR1 SGHDT and CDR2 YYEEEE. The CDR3 loop reads CASSFVRGPDNEQFF.

The rearrangement uses TRBV20-1 and TRBJ2-5; TCRdb lists TRBD1, though no DNA is available to test this call. The CDR3 consists of 11 residues. Germline CDR1 DFQATT, CDR2 SNEGSKA (reference sequence). The CDR3: CSASPGKTQYF.